The 15 T cell receptor beta chains given below trace back to one sample, sequenced in a study of CD8+ T cells in alopecia areata. CD4, CD8alpha, NKG2D, NKG2ACE and other markers were used to sort pooled cutaneous lymph node cells. Reverse transcribed after extraction, RNA yielded cDNA as the sequencing template. Produced via immunoSEQ multiplex PCR; TCRdb's table is partial and in-frame only. Observed in the sample are about 270,000 clones, none of them singletons. The sequencing input was CD4+ T cells sorted from a lymph node. These receptors all stem from a C3H/HeJ mouse with alopecia areata. The MHC haplotype of the strain is H2-k.

Details on this clone: Gene names are the mouse ones. The sequenced fragment ends 4 residues before the CDR3 boundary, so the rest is inferred from the germline J gene. The V and J genes are TRBV13-1 and TRBJ2-5; weak D call: TRBD2 (5 bases). The CDR3 is made up of 12 amino acids. Germline CDR1 NSHNY, CDR2 SYGAGN. CDR3 residues: CASSLAGDTQYF. CDR3 DNA, as far as it was read: TGTGCCAGCAGTCTGGCTGGGGAC.

In regard to this clone: The genes are named according to mouse. The read stops 3 residues short of the end of the CDR3; the missing end is completed from the germline J gene. The sample contains more than one DNA sequence encoding this CDR3. This chain links TRBV5 with TRBJ1-6; 10 positions agree with TRBD1. TRBJ1-6 is recorded as an ORF, its role being uncertain. V shed 0 bases, J shed 10 bases, and the junction held 3 bases outside the gene matches. This CDR3 contains 15 residues. Germline V gene sequence: CDR1 LGHNA, CDR2 YNLKQL (reference sequence). Partial CDR3 DNA: TGTGCCAGCAGCCAAGATGGGACAGGGGACTCGCCC. Translated: CASSQDGTGDSP. The CDR3 reads in full as CASSQDGTGDSPLYF.

About this clone itself: Genes and germline are mouse. The read terminates 4 residues ahead of where the CDR3 ends, so the germline J gene completes it. The chain carries TRBV13-1 and TRBJ2-2; weak D call: TRBD1 (6 bases). The V end lost 2 bases, the J end lost 1 base, and 9 bases lay between the germline ends. This CDR3 contains 15 residues. Looked up from germline, CDR1 is NSHNY and CDR2 is SYGAGN. CDR3 DNA (partial): TGTGCCAGCAGTGAAGGCAGGGGAAACACCGGG. The encoded protein is CASSEGRGNTG. Given in full, the CDR3 is CASSEGRGNTGQLYF.

In this sample, this clone turned up a few times. Here the gene names and germline are mouse. From the germline J gene comes the end of the CDR3, since the read stops 4 residues before it. This chain connects TRBV1 to TRBJ2-1; 7 nucleotides line up with TRBD1. This CDR3 spans 15 amino acids. Unmatched junction bases numbered 4, after V lost 0 bases and J lost 5 bases. CDR1 NSQYPW and CDR2 LRSPGD come from the germline V gene (reference sequence). CDR3 DNA (partial): TGCACCTGCAGTGCAGAGACAGGGCTTGATGCT. It translates to CTCSAETGLDA. The full CDR3 protein reads CTCSAETGLDAEQFF.

This clone appeared a few times. These gene names are mouse names. The read halts 4 residues ahead of the CDR3 end, with the missing end drawn from the germline J gene. The V call is TRBV1, the J call TRBJ2-2; 9 bases are a match to TRBD2. The CDR3 sequence is 15 residues long. The V and J ends lost 3 bases and 6 bases, in that order; junction bases with no gene match: 5. Germline CDR1 NSQYPW, CDR2 LRSPGD (reference sequence). CDR3 sequence reads: CTCSASLGGAGQLYF. The DNA read from the CDR3 is TGCACCTGCAGTGCGTCACTGGGGGGAGCCGGG.

This clone was recorded a few times. Gene labels here are mouse ones. The read falls 4 residues short of the CDR3 end, and the missing part is taken from the germline J gene. V and J are TRBV14 and TRBJ2-7; 8 bases map to TRBD2. Germline assignment: CDR1 SGHDT and CDR2 FRDEAV. The CDR3 sequence is 12 residues long. CDR3: CASRMGGDEQYF. The part of the CDR3 DNA that was read is TGTGCCAGCAGGATGGGGGGGGAT.

Regarding this clone: Mouse names are used for the genes. Coverage ceases 4 residues before the CDR3 finishes, and the germline J gene fills in the end. J is TRBJ2-3 and V is TRBV31; 8 nucleotides match TRBD2. Losses at the gene ends were 1 base for V and 3 bases for J; bases not matched to a gene: 6. Germline CDR1 GKSSPN, CDR2 SITVG. The CDR3 runs to 15 residues. The covered CDR3 bases are TGTGCCTGGAGTCGGACTGGGACCGGGGCAGAA. Residues: CAWSRTGTGAE. The full-length CDR3 reads as CAWSRTGTGAETLYF.

This clone was observed a handful of times. Gene labels here are mouse ones. The sequenced fragment ends 4 residues before the CDR3 boundary, so the rest is inferred from the germline J gene. The chain links TRBV13-1 to TRBJ1-2; D may be TRBD1 (5 bases). Germline CDR1 NSHNY, CDR2 SYGAGN. This CDR3 comprises 15 residues. V lost 3 bases and J 0 bases, leaving 12 bases between the germline ends. The part of the CDR3 DNA that was read is TGTGCCAGCAGTGGTAAGAGACAGACAAACTCC. As protein: CASSGKRQTNS. The CDR3 in full is CASSGKRQTNSDYTF.

In its sample, this clone was seen a few times. The gene names here belong to mouse. The read comes to an end 4 residues before the CDR3 does, leaving the germline J gene to fill in the end. This specimen includes other DNA sequences encoding the same CDR3. The rearrangement joins TRBV13-2 to TRBJ1-2; 8 bases line up with TRBD1. The V and J ends lost 5 bases and 0 bases, in that order; junction bases with no gene match: 3. The CDR3 spans 14 residues. The germline V gene has CDR1 NNHNN and CDR2 SYGAGS (reference sequence). The CDR3 DNA, read in part, is TGTGCCAGCGGCAGGGGACAGGCAAACTCC. Translated, it gives CASGRGQANS. The whole CDR3 protein is CASGRGQANSDYTF.

Turning to this clone: Gene names follow the mouse nomenclature. The CDR3 end is not reached by the read, which stops 4 residues before it; the germline J gene fills it in. The chain recombines TRBV19 with TRBJ2-1; the match to TRBD2 covers 9 bases. With 4 bases clipped from V and 1 base from J, the junction kept 6 bases outside the gene matches. The CDR3 spans 16 residues. Germline V gene data show CDR1 as FNHDT and CDR2 as SITEND (reference sequence). The CDR3 DNA, read in part, is TGTGCCAGCAGTTCCCGACTGGGGGCAAACTATGCT. This sequence encodes CASSSRLGANYA. The whole CDR3 sequence reads CASSSRLGANYAEQFF. Full variable domain (outside the CDR3, taken from reference TRBV19 and TRBJ2-1): GGIITQTPKFLIGQEGQKLTLKCQQNFNHDTMYWYRQDSGKGLRLIYYSITENDLQKGDLSEGYDASREKKSSFSLTVTSAQKNEMAVFLCASSSRLGANYAEQFFGPGTRLTVL.

This clone has more than one count but fewer than ten. Gene and germline names: mouse. The sequenced fragment ends 4 residues before the CDR3 boundary, so the rest is inferred from the germline J gene. The rearrangement uses TRBV1 and TRBJ1-1; D might be TRBD1 (6 bases). CDR1 and CDR2 (germline): NSQYPW, LRSPGD (reference sequence). CDR3 length: 15 amino acids. Deletions cut 2 bases from V and 1 base from J, with 11 bases between. Here the CDR3 reads CTCSASRDKNTEVFF. Incomplete CDR3 DNA: TGCACCTGCAGTGCATCCCGGGACAAAAACACA.

This clone was picked up many times. The germline and genes are mouse ones. The read stops 4 residues short of the end of the CDR3; the missing end is completed from the germline J gene. Distinct nucleotide sequences in the sample also encode this CDR3. This sequence joins TRBV31 and TRBJ2-3; the match to TRBD2 covers 7 bases. Germline-derived CDR1 and CDR2 are GKSSPN and SITVG. The CDR3 runs to 14 residues. V gave up 0 bases and J gave up 0 bases; unmatched junction bases: 0. CDR3 sequence reads: CAWSLLGSAETLYF. CDR3 DNA (partial): TGTGCCTGGAGTCTACTGGGGAGTGCAGAA.

About this clone: Any gene name here is a mouse gene name. The sequenced fragment ends 4 residues before the CDR3 boundary, so the rest is inferred from the germline J gene. The same CDR3 can be traced to other DNA sequences in this sample. V gene TRBV13-1 combines with J gene TRBJ1-1, with 9 bases identical to TRBD1. With V trimmed by 2 bases and J by 3 bases, 2 bases remained unmatched. This CDR3 is 14 amino acids long. Germline V gene lookup returns CDR1 NSHNY and CDR2 SYGAGN. Incomplete CDR3 DNA: TGTGCCAGCAGTGAGGGACAGGGTGACACA. It is translated as CASSEGQGDT. The full CDR3 is CASSEGQGDTEVFF.

This clone was seen a few times. Mouse germline and gene names are used. The read finishes 4 residues shy of the CDR3 end, and the germline J gene is used to complete it. The chain combines TRBV14 with TRBJ2-3, with TRBD2 identical over 8 bases. The V gene end was trimmed by 2 bases and the J gene end by 0 bases; junction bases not matched to a gene: 8. The length of the CDR3 is 17 residues. Per the germline V gene, CDR1 is SGHDT and CDR2 is FRDEAV. CDR3 loop: CASSLTLGGSSAETLYF. The DNA read from the CDR3 is TGTGCCAGCAGTTTAACTCTGGGGGGCTCTAGTGCAGAA. The complete variable domain, with remaining parts taken from reference TRBV14 and TRBJ2-3, reads EAGVTQSPRYAVLQEGQAVSFWCDPISGHDTLYWYQQPRDQGPQLLVYFRDEAVIDNSQLPSDRFSAVRPKGTNSTLKIQSAKQGDTATYLCASSLTLGGSSAETLYFGSGTRLTVL.

With respect to this clone: Gene names denote mouse genes. The CDR3 extends 4 residues past the end of the read, so its final part is completed from the germline J gene. Other DNA sequences in this sample translate to the same CDR3. The chain uses TRBV13-1 and TRBJ2-3, with 8 bases lining up with TRBD2. There are 14 residues in the CDR3. Looked up from germline, CDR1 is NSHNY and CDR2 is SYGAGN. V shed 5 bases and J 0 bases; nucleotides not matched to a gene: 2. The CDR3 bases that were read are TGTGCCAGCAGCGTGGGGGGGAGTGCAGAA. Translated: CASSVGGSAE. The whole CDR3 region reads CASSVGGSAETLYF.